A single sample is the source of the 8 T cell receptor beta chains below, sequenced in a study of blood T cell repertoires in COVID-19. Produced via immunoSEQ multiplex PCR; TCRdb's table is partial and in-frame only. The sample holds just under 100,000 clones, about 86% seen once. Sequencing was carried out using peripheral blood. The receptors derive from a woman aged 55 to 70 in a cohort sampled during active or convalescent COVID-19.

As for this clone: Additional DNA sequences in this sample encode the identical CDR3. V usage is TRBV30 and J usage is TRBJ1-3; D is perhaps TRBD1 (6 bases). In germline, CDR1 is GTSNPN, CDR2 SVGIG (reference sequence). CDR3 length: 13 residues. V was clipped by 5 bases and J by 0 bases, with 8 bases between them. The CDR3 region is CAWARGSGNTIYF. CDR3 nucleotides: TGTGCCTGGGCCAGGGGCTCTGGAAACACCATATATTTT.

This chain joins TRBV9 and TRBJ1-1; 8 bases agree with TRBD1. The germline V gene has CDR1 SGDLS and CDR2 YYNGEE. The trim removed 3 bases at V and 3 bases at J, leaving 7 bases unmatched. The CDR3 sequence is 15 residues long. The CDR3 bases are TGTGCCAGCAGCGGAGGACAGGGTGGATACACTGAAGCTTTCTTT. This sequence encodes CASSGGQGGYTEAFF.

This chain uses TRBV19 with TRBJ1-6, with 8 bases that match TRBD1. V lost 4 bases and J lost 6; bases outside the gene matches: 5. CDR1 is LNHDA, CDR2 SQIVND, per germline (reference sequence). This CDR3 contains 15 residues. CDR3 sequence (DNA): TGTGCCAGTAGTACCTTCGACAGGGGTAATTCACCCCTCCACTTT. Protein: CASSTFDRGNSPLHF. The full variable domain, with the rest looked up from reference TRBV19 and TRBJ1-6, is DGGITQSPKYLFRKEGQNVTLSCEQNLNHDAMYWYRQDPGQGLRLIYYSQIVNDFQKGDIAEGYSVSREKKESFPLTVTSAQKNPTAFYLCASSTFDRGNSPLHFGNGTRLTVT.

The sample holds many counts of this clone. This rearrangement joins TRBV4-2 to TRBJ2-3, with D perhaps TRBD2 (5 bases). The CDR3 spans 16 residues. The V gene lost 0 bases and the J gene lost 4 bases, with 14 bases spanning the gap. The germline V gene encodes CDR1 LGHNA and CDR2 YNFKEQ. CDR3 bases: TGTGCCAGCAGCCAAGATGGGGTAGCGTCGGCAGATACGCAGTATTTT. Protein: CASSQDGVASADTQYF.

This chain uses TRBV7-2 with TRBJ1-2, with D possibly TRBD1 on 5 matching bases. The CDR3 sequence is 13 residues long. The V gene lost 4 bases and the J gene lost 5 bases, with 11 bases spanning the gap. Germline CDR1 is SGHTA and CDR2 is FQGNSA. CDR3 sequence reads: CASSSFSGYGYTF. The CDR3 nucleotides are TGTGCCAGCAGCTCGTTTTCAGGGTATGGCTACACCTTC.

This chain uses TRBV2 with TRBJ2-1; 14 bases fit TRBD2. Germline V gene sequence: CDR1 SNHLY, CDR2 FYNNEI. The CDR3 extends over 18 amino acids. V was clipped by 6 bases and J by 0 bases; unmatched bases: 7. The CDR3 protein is CASSGTSGRTPSYNEQFF. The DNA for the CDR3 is TGTGCCAGCAGCGGGACTAGCGGGAGAACCCCCTCCTACAATGAGCAGTTCTTC.

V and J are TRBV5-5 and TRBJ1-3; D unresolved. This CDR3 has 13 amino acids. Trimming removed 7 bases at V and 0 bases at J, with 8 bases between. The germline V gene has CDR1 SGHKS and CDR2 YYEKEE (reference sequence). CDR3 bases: TGTGCCAGCGAGCTCCTCTCTGGAAACACCATATATTTT. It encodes CASELLSGNTIYF.

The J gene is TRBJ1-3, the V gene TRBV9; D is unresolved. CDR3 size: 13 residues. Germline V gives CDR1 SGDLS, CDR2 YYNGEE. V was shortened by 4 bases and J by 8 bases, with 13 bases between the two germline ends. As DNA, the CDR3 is TGTGCCAGCAGCCCGTTTGGCTTGGACACCATATATTTT. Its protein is CASSPFGLDTIYF.